Below are 5 T cell receptor beta chains sequenced from a single sample in a study of synovial regulatory T cells in juvenile arthritis. Assay used: immunoSEQ multiplex PCR; TCRdb lists only in-frame clones, some missing. This table holds 7,500 to 10,000 clones. The sequenced sample was Treg cells from blood. Regarding subset: remaining (HLA-DR-negative) circulating blood Treg cells. These receptors were obtained from a donor aged 2-30 years with juvenile idiopathic arthritis.

The V and J genes are TRBV18 and TRBJ2-7. The CDR3 is 17 amino acids. The nucleotide record is missing. The germline gives CDR1 KGHSH, CDR2 LQKENI. CDR3 sequence: CASSPTGIPGRSYEQYF.

The CDR3: CASSRPPYEQYF. The V and J genes are TRBV14 and TRBJ2-7. The germline V gene has CDR1 SGHDN and CDR2 FVKESK. The CDR3 extends over 12 amino acids. No DNA accompanies this entry. The full variable domain, completed using reference TRBV14 and TRBJ2-7, is EAGVTQFPSHSVIEKGQTVTLRCDPISGHDNLYWYRRVMGKEIKFLLHFVKESKQDESGMPNNRFLAERTGGTYSTLKVQPAELEDSGVYFCASSRPPYEQYFGPGTRLTVT.

This chain joins TRBV19 and TRBJ1-2; the D gene TCRdb calls, TRBD1, cannot be checked with no DNA. The CDR3 extends over 16 amino acids. There is no recorded DNA. The germline CDR1 and CDR2 sequences are LNHDA and SQIVND (reference sequence). CDR3 amino acids: CASSILQGGSLYGYTF.

The CDR3: CASSPTGLTNEKLFF. The genes are TRBV6-5 and TRBJ1-4; TCRdb's D call of TRBD1 is untestable without DNA. Germline CDR1 is MNHEY and CDR2 is SVGAGI. The CDR3 length is 15 residues. This entry has no DNA.

The chain combines TRBV16 with TRBJ2-7; TCRdb's D call, TRBD1, is unchecked because there is no DNA. The CDR3 runs to 15 residues. The DNA is unrecorded. Looked up from germline, CDR1 is KGHSY and CDR2 is FQNENV. CDR3 in amino acids: CASSHATTGAYEQYF.